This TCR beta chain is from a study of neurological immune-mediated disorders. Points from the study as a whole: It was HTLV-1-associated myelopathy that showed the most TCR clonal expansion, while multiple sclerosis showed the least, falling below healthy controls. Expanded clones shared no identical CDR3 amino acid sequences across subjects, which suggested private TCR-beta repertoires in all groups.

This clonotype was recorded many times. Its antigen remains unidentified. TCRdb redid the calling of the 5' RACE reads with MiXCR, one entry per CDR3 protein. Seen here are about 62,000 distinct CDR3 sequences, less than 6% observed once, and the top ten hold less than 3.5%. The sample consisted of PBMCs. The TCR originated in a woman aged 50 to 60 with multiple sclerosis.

CDR3 DNA: TGTGCCAGCAGTGTTGGGACAGAGGCCTACGAGCAGTACGTC. It yields the protein CASSVGTEAYEQYV. The J gene is TRBJ2-7, the V gene TRBV6-1; 7 bases line up with TRBD1. The CDR3 spans 14 residues. With 4 bases clipped from V and 2 bases from J, the junction kept 5 bases outside the gene matches. Germline lookup yields CDR1 MNHNS and CDR2 SASEGT.